This TCR beta chain comes out of a study of blood T cells in healthy people across ages. The CDR3 contains 12 residues. V lost 10 bases, J lost 2 bases, and 5 bases stayed unmatched. Germline CDR1 is MDHEN and CDR2 is SYDVKM. With a J-beta primer mix and a sample-barcoded 5' primer, a second PCR ran about 7 to 12 cycles. TCRdb independently ran MiXCR on the 5' RACE reads; one entry per CDR3 protein. Among about 970,000 distinct CDR3 sequences listed, roughly 50% were seen once. This receptor was obtained from a woman aged 60-70 years in good health. The sequencing sample was made of blood. This chain links TRBV28 with TRBJ2-7, with 7 bases identical to TRBD1. CDR3: CATRDRPYEQYF. DNA of the CDR3: TGTGCCACCCGGGACAGACCCTACGAGCAGTACTTC.